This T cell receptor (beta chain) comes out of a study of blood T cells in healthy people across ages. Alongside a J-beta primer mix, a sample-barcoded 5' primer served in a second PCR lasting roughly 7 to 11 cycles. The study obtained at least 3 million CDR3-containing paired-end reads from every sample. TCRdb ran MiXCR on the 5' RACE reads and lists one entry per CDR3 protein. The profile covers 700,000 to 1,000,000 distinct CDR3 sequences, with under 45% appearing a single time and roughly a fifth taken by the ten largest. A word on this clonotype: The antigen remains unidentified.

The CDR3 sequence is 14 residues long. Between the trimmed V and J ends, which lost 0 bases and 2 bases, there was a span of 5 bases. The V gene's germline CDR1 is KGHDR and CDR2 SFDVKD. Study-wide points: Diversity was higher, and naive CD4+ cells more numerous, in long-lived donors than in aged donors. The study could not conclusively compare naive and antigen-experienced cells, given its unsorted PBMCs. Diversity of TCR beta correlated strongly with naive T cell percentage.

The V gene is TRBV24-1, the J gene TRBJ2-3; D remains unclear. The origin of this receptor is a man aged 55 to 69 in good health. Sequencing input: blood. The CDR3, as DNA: TGTGCCACCAGTGATTTGCAATCCACAGATACGCAGTATTTT. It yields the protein CATSDLQSTDTQYF.